What follows are 22 T cell receptor beta chains derived from one specimen sequenced in a study of cytomegalovirus exposure and HLA in healthy donors (dated by TCRdb to 2017 to 2019). The library was prepared using the immunoSEQ multiplex PCR assay. A mixture of 60 forward primers for TCR Vbeta segments and 13 reverse primers for TCR Jbeta segments was used in the multiplex PCR. Entries here come from immuneACCESS through TCRdb and include only in-frame sequences with V and J called. Some clones fail to appear in such tables; in the studies checked, an unresolved V gene covers under half of the shortfall, and the cause of the remainder is unknown. This sample has roughly 150,000 clones in its table, and under 70% of those were observed once. Of the sample, about 10% is held by the ten largest clones. The sequencing input was PBMCs. These receptors were obtained from a man younger than 45 in good health and CMV-seropositive.

The chain carries TRBV10-3 and TRBJ2-1; weak D call: TRBD2 (5 bases). The CDR3 covers 14 residues. CDR1 and CDR2 (germline): ENHRY, SYGVKD. V lost 9 bases to trimming and J lost 7 bases, with 19 bases between them. The CDR3 here is CAIGSNREQNEQFF. The CDR3 bases are TGTGCCATTGGGTCAAACCGGGAACAAAATGAGCAGTTCTTC.

The V call is TRBV11-2, the J call TRBJ1-1; D unclear. The CDR3 runs 15 residues. Germline V lookup: CDR1 SGHAT, CDR2 FQNNGV. Trimming pared 5 bases from V and 3 bases from J, leaving 16 bases between. CDR3 residues: CASSATDRGYTEAFF. The CDR3 DNA reads as TGTGCCAGCAGCGCCACAGACCGTGGGTACACTGAAGCTTTCTTT. Based on the CDR3 plus reference TRBV11-2 and TRBJ1-1, the full variable domain is EAGVAQSPRYKIIEKRQSVAFWCNPISGHATLYWYQQILGQGPKLLIQFQNNGVVDDSQLPKDRFSAERLKGVDSTLKIQPAKLEDSAVYLCASSATDRGYTEAFFGQGTRLTVV.

The CDR3 reads CASSFGLAGLHYEQYF. DNA for the CDR3: TGTGCCAGCAGTTTCGGACTAGCGGGGCTCCACTACGAGCAGTACTTC. The chain couples TRBV28 to TRBJ2-7; 12 bases are shared with TRBD2. V lost 3 bases and J lost 3; bases outside the gene matches: 6. Germline V lookup: CDR1 MDHEN, CDR2 SYDVKM. The CDR3 is made up of 16 amino acids.

The genes are TRBV28 and TRBJ2-7, with D possibly matching TRBD1 (6 bases). The CDR3 extends over 12 amino acids. The germline V gene encodes CDR1 MDHEN and CDR2 SYDVKM. Trimming took 7 bases from V and 3 from J, leaving 10 bases between them. Here the CDR3 reads CASTTGRYEQYF. The CDR3, as DNA: TGTGCCAGCACTACAGGGCGCTACGAGCAGTACTTC.

The genes are TRBV15 and TRBJ2-7; possible D gene TRBD1, 6 bases. Trimming removed 0 bases at V and 6 bases at J, with 9 bases between. Germline loops: CDR1 LNHNV, CDR2 YYDKDF (reference sequence). The CDR3 has 13 residues. In nucleotides, the CDR3 is TGTGCCACCAGCAGAGATCTAGGGGGCGAGCAGTACTTC. It yields the protein CATSRDLGGEQYF.

The chain couples TRBV29-1 to TRBJ2-5; 8 bases match TRBD2. V was pared by 6 bases and J by 5 bases, with 11 bases of the junction left unmatched. The germline gives CDR1 SQVTM, CDR2 ANQGSEA. The CDR3 has 14 amino acids. CDR3 bases: TGCAGCGTCCAGGAGCAGCTAGCGGGCGAGACCCAGTACTTC. Translating gives CSVQEQLAGETQYF.

The chain employs TRBV15 and TRBJ2-1; the match to TRBD2 covers 9 bases. V lost 0 bases, J lost 2 bases, and 8 bases stayed unmatched. Germline V gene data show CDR1 as LNHNV and CDR2 as YYDKDF (reference sequence). CDR3 size: 18 residues. The CDR3 DNA follows: TGTGCCACCAGCAGAGATCCCCAGCGGGAGGTTGCCTACAATGAGCAGTTCTTC. It yields the protein CATSRDPQREVAYNEQFF.

The chain recombines TRBV6-5 with TRBJ1-1; D possibly corresponds to TRBD1 (6 bases). CDR3 length equals 14 residues. Trimming pared 7 bases from V and 5 bases from J, leaving 17 bases between. Germline CDR1 MNHEY, CDR2 SVGAGI. The CDR3 loop is CASKDGGRLTEAFF. The CDR3 DNA is TGTGCCAGCAAGGACGGGGGGCGATTGACTGAAGCTTTCTTT.

The chain uses TRBV5-4 and TRBJ2-3, with TRBD2 identical over 8 bases. Germline lookup yields CDR1 SGHNT and CDR2 YYREEE (reference sequence). With 3 bases clipped from V and 6 bases from J, the junction kept 12 bases outside the gene matches. The CDR3 consists of 16 residues. CDR3 region: CASSSRLAKGSDTQYF. DNA for the CDR3: TGTGCCAGCAGCTCCAGACTAGCGAAAGGGTCGGATACGCAGTATTTT.

The chain carries TRBV6-5 and TRBJ1-1; a possible D gene is TRBD1 (5 bases). There are 14 residues in the CDR3. The germline V gene has CDR1 MNHEY and CDR2 SVGAGI. V was trimmed by 5 bases and J by 1 base, leaving 11 bases between them. The CDR3 protein is CASSAGGTNTEAFF. As DNA, the CDR3 is TGTGCCAGCAGTGCCGGGGGAACGAACACTGAAGCTTTCTTT.

The chain couples TRBV13 to TRBJ2-5, with 9 nucleotides matching TRBD2. The end of the DNA aligns better with TRBJ2-7, so the J call may be wrong. This CDR3 comprises 14 residues. Germline V CDR1 and CDR2: PRHDT, FYEKMQ (reference sequence). The CDR3 reads CASSPRTSAAEQYF. CDR3 DNA sequence: TGTGCCAGCAGCCCGCGGACTAGCGCGGCCGAGCAGTACTTC.

As concerns this clone: It is likely a read error: a sequence one base away is far more abundant. Other DNA sequences in the same sample also yield this CDR3. CDR3 protein: CASSQLPFTEANYGYTF. CDR3 nucleotide sequence: TGTGCCAGCAGCCAATTACCCTTCACAGAAGCTAACTATGGCTACACCTTC. The rearrangement links TRBV7-8 to TRBJ1-2; D unclear. V gave up 5 bases and J gave up 0 bases, with 19 bases separating them. The CDR3 consists of 17 residues. Germline CDR1 SGHVS, CDR2 FQNEAQ.

The chain carries TRBV5-6 and TRBJ2-4; 7 bases align to TRBD2. The junction had 14 bases not matched to a gene; V was cut back by 3 bases and J by 5 bases. The V gene's germline CDR1 is SGHDT and CDR2 YYEEEE. This CDR3 has 17 residues. The CDR3 sequence: CASSSSAGDLVENIQYF. The CDR3 DNA follows: TGTGCCAGCAGCTCATCCGCGGGAGACCTTGTTGAAAACATTCAGTACTTC.

A word on this clone: One end of the junction does not line up with germline, which may come from a read error. The sample has other DNA sequences that encode this CDR3 too. This chain uses TRBV2 with TRBJ2-7; D uncertain. From germline, CDR1 is SNHLY and CDR2 FYNNEI. The CDR3 has 15 amino acids. CDR3 region: CASSEGRRSSYEQYF. DNA of the CDR3: TGTGCTAGCAGTGAAGGGCGGCGGAGCTCCTACGAGCAGTACTTC.

This clone was found once. The rearrangement joins TRBV7-2 to TRBJ1-1; no firm D call. Per the germline V gene, CDR1 is SGHTA and CDR2 is FQGNSA. The CDR3 covers 14 residues. The ends were cut back, 5 bases at V and 3 bases at J, with 13 bases in the middle. CDR3 region: CASSPEEGYTEAFF. CDR3 DNA: TGTGCCAGCAGCCCAGAGGAGGGTTACACTGAAGCTTTCTTT.

The V call is TRBV7-2, the J call TRBJ1-5, with D possibly being TRBD1 (6 bases). The CDR3 covers 15 residues. Germline CDR1 is SGHTA and CDR2 is FQGNSA. Trimming removed 4 bases from V and 6 bases from J, with 16 bases in between. DNA of the CDR3: TGTGCCAGCAGCTCAAACAGGGTTTTGGGTCAGCCCCAGCATTTT. Residues: CASSSNRVLGQPQHF.

The sample holds one count of this clone. The chain uses TRBV4-1 and TRBJ2-1, with D perhaps matching TRBD1 (7 bases). The CDR3 contains 16 residues. From germline, CDR1 is MGHRA and CDR2 YSYEKL. V was pared by 4 bases and J by 5 bases, with 18 bases between. The CDR3, as DNA: TGCGCCAGCAGCCCCGGAGGGGGCGATGTCGACAATGAGCAGTTCTTC. This translates into CASSPGGGDVDNEQFF.

The table lists this clone with a few counts. This chain uses TRBV6-6 with TRBJ2-7, with TRBD1 matching 10 bases. The CDR3 extends over 15 amino acids. Trimming removed 6 bases from V and 2 bases from J; junction bases left unmatched: 7. Germline CDR1 reads MNHNY; CDR2 reads SVGAGI (reference sequence). The CDR3 nucleotides are TGTGCCAGCAGGGGCAGGACAGGGGGGACCTACGAGCAGTACTTC. Translating it yields CASRGRTGGTYEQYF.

This clone was detected once. For the CDR3, the DNA is TGTGCCAGCAGCTTAATACTAGCGGACAGCAATGAGCAGTTCTTC. Translated, it gives CASSLILADSNEQFF. This rearrangement joins TRBV7-3 to TRBJ2-1, with 8 nucleotides matching TRBD2. The CDR3 length is 15 residues. V lost 1 base and J lost 6; bases outside the gene matches: 5. Germline V CDR1 and CDR2: SGHTA, FQGTGA.

V gene TRBV2 combines with J gene TRBJ2-7, with TRBD2 matching 7 bases. The junction had 8 bases not matched to a gene; V was cut back by 3 bases and J by 6 bases. In germline, CDR1 is SNHLY, CDR2 FYNNEI. There are 14 residues in the CDR3. CDR3 in amino acids: CASSDGRTFAEQYF. Here the CDR3 DNA reads TGTGCCAGCAGTGACGGGAGGACCTTCGCCGAGCAGTACTTC.

This chain links TRBV7-9 with TRBJ1-1; the D gene is possibly TRBD1 (5 bases). The CDR3 contains 14 residues. Germline CDR1 is SEHNR and CDR2 is FQNEAQ (reference sequence). The V gene lost 1 base and the J gene lost 9 bases, with 15 bases spanning the gap. CDR3 loop: CASSLEFRSGKAFF. In nucleotides, the CDR3 is TGTGCCAGCAGCTTAGAATTCCGGTCAGGGAAAGCTTTCTTT.

In DNA form, the CDR3 reads TGTGCCAGCAGCTTAGTTTTGCGGAGTTCAGATACGCAGTATTTT. Its protein product is CASSLVLRSSDTQYF. V is TRBV7-2 and J is TRBJ2-3; the D is unclear. The V gene lost 1 base and the J gene lost 4 bases, with 12 bases spanning the gap. Germline CDR1 SGHTA, CDR2 FQGNSA. The CDR3 is 15 residues long.